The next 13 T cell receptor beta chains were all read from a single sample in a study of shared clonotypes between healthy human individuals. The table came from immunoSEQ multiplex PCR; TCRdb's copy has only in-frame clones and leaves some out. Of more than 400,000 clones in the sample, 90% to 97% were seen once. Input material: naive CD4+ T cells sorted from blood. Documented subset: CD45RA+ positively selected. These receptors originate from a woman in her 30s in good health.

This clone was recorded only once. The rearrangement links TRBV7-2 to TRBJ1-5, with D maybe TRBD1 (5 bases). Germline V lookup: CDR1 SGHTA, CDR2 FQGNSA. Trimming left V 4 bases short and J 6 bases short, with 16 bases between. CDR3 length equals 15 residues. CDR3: CASSSGSGGGQPQHF. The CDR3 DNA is TGTGCCAGCAGCTCCGGGAGCGGTGGGGGTCAGCCCCAGCATTTT. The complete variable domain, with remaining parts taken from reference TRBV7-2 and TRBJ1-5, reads GAGVSQSPSNKVTEKGKDVELRCDPISGHTALYWYRQSLGQGLEFLIYFQGNSAPDKSGLPSDRFSAERTGGSVSTLTIQRTQQEDSAVYLCASSSGSGGGQPQHFGDGTRLSIL.

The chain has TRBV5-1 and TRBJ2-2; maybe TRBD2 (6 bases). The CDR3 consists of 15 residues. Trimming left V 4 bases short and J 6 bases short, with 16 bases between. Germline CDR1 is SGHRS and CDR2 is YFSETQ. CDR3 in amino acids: CASSTGDLAPGELFF. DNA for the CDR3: TGCGCCAGCAGCACGGGGGACCTGGCCCCCGGGGAGCTGTTTTTT. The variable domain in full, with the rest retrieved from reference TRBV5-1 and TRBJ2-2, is KAGVTQTPRYLIKTRGQQVTLSCSPISGHRSVSWYQQTPGQGLQFLFEYFSETQRNKGNFPGRFSGRQFSNSRSEMNVSTLELGDSALYLCASSTGDLAPGELFFGEGSRLTVL.

CDR3 sequence (DNA): TGTGCCATCCAAAAAGGCCGACATATCACAGATACGCAGTATTTT. It is translated as CAIQKGRHITDTQYF. This chain uses TRBV6-1 with TRBJ2-3; D is unclear. The CDR3 totals 15 residues. Looked up from germline, CDR1 is MNHNS and CDR2 is SASEGT. V lost 10 bases, J lost 2 bases, and 19 bases lay in between.

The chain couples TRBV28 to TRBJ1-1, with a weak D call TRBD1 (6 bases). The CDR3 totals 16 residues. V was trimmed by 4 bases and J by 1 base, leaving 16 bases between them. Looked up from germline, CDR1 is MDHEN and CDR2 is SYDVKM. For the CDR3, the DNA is TGTGCCAGCAGTTCCGGAGGTGGGGGGGCGAACACTGAAGCTTTCTTT. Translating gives CASSSGGGGANTEAFF.

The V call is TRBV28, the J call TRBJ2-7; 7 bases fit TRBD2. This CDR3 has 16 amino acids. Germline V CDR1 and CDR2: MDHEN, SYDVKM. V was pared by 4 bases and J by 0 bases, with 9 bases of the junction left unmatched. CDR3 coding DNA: TGTGCCAGCAGTTGGCGGGGACTAAAAAGCTCCTACGAGCAGTACTTC. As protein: CASSWRGLKSSYEQYF.

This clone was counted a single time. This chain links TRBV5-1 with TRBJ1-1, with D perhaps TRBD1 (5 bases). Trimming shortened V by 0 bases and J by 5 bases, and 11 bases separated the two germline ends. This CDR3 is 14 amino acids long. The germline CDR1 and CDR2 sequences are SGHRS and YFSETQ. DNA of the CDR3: TGCGCCAGCAGCTTGGTTCGGGGGTGGACTGAAGCTTTCTTT. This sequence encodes CASSLVRGWTEAFF.

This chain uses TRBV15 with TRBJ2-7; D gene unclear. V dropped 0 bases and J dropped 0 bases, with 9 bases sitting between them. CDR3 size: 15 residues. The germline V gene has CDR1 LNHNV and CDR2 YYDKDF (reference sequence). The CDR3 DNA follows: TGTGCCACCAGCAGAGATTACGACCACTCCTACGAGCAGTACTTC. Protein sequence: CATSRDYDHSYEQYF.

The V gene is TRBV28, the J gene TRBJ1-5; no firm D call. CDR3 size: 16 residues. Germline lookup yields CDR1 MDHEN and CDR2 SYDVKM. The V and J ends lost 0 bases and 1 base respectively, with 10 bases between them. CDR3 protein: CASSLWGTQSNQPQHF. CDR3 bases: TGTGCCAGCAGTTTATGGGGTACTCAGAGCAATCAGCCCCAGCATTTT.

The CDR3 DNA reads as TGCGCCAGCAGCTTGGTAGGGGATAGAACTGAAGCTTTCTTT. Amino acid sequence: CASSLVGDRTEAFF. The genes are TRBV5-1 and TRBJ1-1, with D possibly being TRBD1 (5 bases). Germline V gene sequence: CDR1 SGHRS, CDR2 YFSETQ. The CDR3 sequence is 14 residues long. V was clipped by 0 bases and J by 5 bases, with 11 bases between them.

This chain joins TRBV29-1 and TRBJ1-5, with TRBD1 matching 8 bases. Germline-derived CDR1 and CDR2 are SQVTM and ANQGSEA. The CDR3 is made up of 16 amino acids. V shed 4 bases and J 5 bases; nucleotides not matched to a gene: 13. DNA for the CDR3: TGCAGCGTTGCCCTTCAAGAAGGACAGGGTTATCAGCCCCAGCATTTT. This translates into CSVALQEGQGYQPQHF.

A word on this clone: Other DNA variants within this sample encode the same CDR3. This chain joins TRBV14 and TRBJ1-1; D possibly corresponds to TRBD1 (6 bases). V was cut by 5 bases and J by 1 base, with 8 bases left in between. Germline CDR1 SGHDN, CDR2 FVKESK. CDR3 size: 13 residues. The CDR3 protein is CASSRTANTEAFF. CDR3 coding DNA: TGTGCCAGCAGCAGGACAGCGAACACTGAAGCTTTCTTT.

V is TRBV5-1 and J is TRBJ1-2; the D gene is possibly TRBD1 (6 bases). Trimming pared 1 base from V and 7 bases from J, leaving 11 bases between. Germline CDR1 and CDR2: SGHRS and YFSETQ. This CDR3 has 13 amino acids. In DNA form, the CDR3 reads TGCGCCAGCAGCTTGTTGGGGGGCTCTGGCTACACCTTC. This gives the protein CASSLLGGSGYTF.

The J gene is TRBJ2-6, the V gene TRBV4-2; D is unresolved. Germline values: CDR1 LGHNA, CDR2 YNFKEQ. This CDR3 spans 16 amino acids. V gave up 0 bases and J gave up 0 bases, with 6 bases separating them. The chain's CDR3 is CASSQDTTSGANVLTF. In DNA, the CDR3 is TGTGCCAGCAGCCAAGATACCACCTCTGGGGCCAACGTCCTGACTTTC.